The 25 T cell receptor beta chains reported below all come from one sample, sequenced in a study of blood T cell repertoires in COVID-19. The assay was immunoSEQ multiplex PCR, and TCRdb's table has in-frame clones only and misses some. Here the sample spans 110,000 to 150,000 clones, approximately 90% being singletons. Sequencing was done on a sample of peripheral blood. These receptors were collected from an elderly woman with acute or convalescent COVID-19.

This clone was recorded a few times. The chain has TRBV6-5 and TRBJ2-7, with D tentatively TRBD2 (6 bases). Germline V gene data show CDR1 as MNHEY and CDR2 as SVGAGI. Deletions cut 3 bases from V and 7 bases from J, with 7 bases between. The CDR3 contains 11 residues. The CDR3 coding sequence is TGTGCCAGCAGTTATGGGAGGGAGCAGTACTTC. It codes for CASSYGREQYF.

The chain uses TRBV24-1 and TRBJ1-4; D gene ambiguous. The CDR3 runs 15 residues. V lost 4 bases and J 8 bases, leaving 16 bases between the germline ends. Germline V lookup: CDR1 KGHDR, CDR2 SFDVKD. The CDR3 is CATSEDRGIKEKLFF. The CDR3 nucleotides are TGTGCCACCAGTGAAGACCGGGGAATAAAGGAAAAACTGTTTTTT.

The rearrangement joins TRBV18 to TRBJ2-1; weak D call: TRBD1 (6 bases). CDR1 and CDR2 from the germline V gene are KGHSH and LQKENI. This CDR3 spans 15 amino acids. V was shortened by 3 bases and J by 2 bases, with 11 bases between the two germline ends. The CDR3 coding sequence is TGTGCCAGCTCACCGGGACAAGTAACCTACAATGAGCAGTTCTTC. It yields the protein CASSPGQVTYNEQFF.

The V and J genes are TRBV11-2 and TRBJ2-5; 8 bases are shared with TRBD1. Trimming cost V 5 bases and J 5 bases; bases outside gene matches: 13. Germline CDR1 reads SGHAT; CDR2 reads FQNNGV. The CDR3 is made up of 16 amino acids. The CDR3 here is CASSQPGQAVLETQYF. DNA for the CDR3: TGTGCCAGCAGCCAACCGGGACAGGCAGTTCTCGAGACCCAGTACTTC.

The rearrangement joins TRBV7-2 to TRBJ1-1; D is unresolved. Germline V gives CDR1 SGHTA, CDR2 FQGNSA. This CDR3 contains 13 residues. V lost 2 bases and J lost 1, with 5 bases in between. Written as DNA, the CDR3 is TGTGCCAGCAGCTTATACAGGAACACTGAAGCTTTCTTT. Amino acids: CASSLYRNTEAFF.

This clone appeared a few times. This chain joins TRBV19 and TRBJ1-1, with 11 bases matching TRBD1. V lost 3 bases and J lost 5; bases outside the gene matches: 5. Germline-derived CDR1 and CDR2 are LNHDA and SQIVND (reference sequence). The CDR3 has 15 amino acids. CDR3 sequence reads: CASSMSGTGGTEAFF. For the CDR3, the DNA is TGTGCCAGTAGTATGTCAGGGACAGGGGGAACTGAAGCTTTCTTT.

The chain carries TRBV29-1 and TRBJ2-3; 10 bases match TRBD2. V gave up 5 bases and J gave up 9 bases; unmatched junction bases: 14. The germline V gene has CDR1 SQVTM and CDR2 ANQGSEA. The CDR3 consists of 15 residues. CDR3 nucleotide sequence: TGCAGCGTTCTGAGAACTAGCGGGATCGGAGACACGCAGTATTTT. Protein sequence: CSVLRTSGIGDTQYF.

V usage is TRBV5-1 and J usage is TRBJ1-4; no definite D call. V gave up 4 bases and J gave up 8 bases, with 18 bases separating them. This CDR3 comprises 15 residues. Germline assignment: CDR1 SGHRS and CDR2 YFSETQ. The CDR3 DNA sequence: TGCGCCAGCAGCGGCGGAAATTCCCGCTCGGAAAAACTGTTTTTT. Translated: CASSGGNSRSEKLFF.

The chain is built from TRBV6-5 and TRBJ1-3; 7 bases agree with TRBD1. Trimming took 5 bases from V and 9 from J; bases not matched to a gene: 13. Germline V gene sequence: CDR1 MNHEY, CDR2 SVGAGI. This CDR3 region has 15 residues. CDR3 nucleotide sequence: TGTGCCAGCAGTCCGGGGGGGGACAGCGGGCGCACCATATATTTT. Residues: CASSPGGDSGRTIYF.

The CDR3, as DNA: TGCGCCAGCAGCCAAGTTTCGGCTTCGGGGATTCATGAGCAGTTCTTC. Translating gives CASSQVSASGIHEQFF. The genes are TRBV4-1 and TRBJ2-1; TRBD2 is a possible D gene (5 bases). There are 16 residues in the CDR3. Deletions cut 1 base from V and 8 bases from J, with 18 bases between. CDR1 and CDR2 from the germline V gene are MGHRA and YSYEKL.

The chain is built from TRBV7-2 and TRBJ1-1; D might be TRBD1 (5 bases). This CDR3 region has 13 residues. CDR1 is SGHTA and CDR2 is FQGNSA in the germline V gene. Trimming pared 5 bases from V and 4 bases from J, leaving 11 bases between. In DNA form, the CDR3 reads TGTGCCAGCAGCCTCAGGGTTGGCACTGAAGCTTTCTTT. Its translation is CASSLRVGTEAFF.

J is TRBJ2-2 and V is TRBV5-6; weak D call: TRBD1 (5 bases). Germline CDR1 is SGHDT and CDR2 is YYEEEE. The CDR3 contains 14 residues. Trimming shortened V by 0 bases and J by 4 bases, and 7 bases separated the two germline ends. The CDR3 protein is CASSLARVTGELFF. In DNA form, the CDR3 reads TGTGCCAGCAGCTTGGCCAGGGTCACCGGGGAGCTGTTTTTT. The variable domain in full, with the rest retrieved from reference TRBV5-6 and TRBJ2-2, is DAGVTQSPTHLIKTRGQQVTLRCSPKSGHDTVSWYQQALGQGPQFIFQYYEEEERQRGNFPDRFSGHQFPNYSSELNVNALLLGDSALYLCASSLARVTGELFFGEGSRLTVL.

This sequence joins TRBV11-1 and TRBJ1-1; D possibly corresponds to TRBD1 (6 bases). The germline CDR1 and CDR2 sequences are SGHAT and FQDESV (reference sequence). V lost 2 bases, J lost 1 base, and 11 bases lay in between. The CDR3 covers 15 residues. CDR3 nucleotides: TGTGCCAGCAGCTTATGGCAGGACAGGAACACTGAAGCTTTCTTT. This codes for CASSLWQDRNTEAFF.

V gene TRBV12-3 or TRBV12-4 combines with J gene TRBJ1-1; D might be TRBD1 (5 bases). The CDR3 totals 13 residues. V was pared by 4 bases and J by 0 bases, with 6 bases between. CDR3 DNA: TGTGCCAGCAGTTCACAGGTGAACACTGAAGCTTTCTTT. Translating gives CASSSQVNTEAFF.

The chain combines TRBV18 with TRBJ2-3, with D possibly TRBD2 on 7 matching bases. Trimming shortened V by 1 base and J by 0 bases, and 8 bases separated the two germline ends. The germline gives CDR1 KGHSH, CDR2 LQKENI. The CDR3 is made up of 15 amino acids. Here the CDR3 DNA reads TGTGCCAGCTCACCACAGGGGGGGAGCACAGATACGCAGTATTTT. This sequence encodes CASSPQGGSTDTQYF.

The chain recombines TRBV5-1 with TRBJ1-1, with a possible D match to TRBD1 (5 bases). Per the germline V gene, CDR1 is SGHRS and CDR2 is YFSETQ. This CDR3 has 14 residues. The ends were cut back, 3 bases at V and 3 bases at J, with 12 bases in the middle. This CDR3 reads CASSSTVWDTEAFF. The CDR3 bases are TGCGCCAGCAGCTCGACAGTCTGGGACACTGAAGCTTTCTTT.

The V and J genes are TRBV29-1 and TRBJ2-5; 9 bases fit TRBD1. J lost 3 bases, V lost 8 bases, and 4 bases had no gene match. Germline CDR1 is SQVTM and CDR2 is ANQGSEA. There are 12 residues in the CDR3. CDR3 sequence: CSSWTGEETQYF. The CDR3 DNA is TGCAGCTCGTGGACAGGGGAAGAGACCCAGTACTTC.

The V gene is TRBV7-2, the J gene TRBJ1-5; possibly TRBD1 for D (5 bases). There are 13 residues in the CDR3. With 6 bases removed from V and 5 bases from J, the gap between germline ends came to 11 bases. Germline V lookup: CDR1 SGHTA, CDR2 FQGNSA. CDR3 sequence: CASSKQGDQPQHF. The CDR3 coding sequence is TGTGCCAGCAGTAAGCAGGGCGATCAGCCCCAGCATTTT. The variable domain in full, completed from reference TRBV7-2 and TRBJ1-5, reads GAGVSQSPSNKVTEKGKDVELRCDPISGHTALYWYRQSLGQGLEFLIYFQGNSAPDKSGLPSDRFSAERTGGSVSTLTIQRTQQEDSAVYLCASSKQGDQPQHFGDGTRLSIL.

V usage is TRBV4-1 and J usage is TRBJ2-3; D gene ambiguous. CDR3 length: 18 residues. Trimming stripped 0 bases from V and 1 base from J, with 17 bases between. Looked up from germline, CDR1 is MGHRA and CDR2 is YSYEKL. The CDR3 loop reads CASSQEFRVNGGTDTQYF. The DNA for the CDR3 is TGCGCCAGCAGCCAAGAATTCCGGGTCAACGGAGGCACAGATACGCAGTATTTT.

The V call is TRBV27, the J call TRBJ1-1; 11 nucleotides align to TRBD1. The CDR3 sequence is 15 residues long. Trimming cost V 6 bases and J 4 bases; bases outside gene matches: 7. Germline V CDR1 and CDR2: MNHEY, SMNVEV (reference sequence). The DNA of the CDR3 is TGTGCCAGCAGCACGGACAGGGGGCGCTTCACTGAAGCTTTCTTT. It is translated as CASSTDRGRFTEAFF.

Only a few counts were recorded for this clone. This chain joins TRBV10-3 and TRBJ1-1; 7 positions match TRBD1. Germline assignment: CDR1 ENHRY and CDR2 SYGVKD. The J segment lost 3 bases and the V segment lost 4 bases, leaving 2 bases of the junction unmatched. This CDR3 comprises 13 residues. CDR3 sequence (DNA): TGTGCCATCAGTGCCAGGGGGGACACTGAAGCTTTCTTT. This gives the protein CAISARGDTEAFF.

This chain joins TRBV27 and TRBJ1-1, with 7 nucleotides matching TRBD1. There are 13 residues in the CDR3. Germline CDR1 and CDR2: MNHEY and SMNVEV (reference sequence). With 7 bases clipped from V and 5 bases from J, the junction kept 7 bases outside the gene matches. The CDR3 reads CASTRQGGTEAFF. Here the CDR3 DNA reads TGTGCCAGCACCAGACAGGGCGGGACTGAAGCTTTCTTT.

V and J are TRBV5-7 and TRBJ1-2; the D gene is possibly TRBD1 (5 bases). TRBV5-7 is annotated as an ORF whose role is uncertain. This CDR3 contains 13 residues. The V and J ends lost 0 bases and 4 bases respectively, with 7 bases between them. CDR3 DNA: TGTGCCAGCAGCTTGGCCAGGGTCTATGGCTACACCTTC. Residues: CASSLARVYGYTF.

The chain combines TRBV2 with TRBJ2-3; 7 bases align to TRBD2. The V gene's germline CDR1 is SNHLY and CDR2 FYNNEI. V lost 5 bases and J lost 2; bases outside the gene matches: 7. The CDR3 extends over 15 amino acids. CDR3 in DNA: TGTGCCAGCAGTAGGCCTAGCGGAGACACAGATACGCAGTATTTT. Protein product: CASSRPSGDTDTQYF. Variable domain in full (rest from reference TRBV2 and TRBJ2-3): EPEVTQTPSHQVTQMGQEVILRCVPISNHLYFYWYRQILGQKVEFLVSFYNNEISEKSEIFDDQFSVERPDGSNFTLKIRSTKLEDSAMYFCASSRPSGDTDTQYFGPGTRLTVL.

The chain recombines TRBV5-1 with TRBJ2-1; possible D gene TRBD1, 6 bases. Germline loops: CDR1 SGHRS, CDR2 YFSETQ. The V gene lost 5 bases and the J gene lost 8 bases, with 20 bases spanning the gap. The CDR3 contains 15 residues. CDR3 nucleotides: TGCGCCAGCAGAAACAGGGCAGTTAACGTCGATGAGCAGTTCTTC. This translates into CASRNRAVNVDEQFF.